The clone carrying this TCR beta chain was seen only a few times. The V gene lost 7 bases and the J gene lost 6 bases, with 13 bases spanning the gap. CDR1 is MDHEN and CDR2 is SYDVKM in the germline V gene. The CDR3 is 12 residues long. Treatment meaning: oral pan-JAK inhibitor, 5-10 mg twice daily. Reverse transcription of extracted RNA yielded cDNA, which provided the sequencing template. The assay was immunoSEQ multiplex PCR, and TCRdb's table has in-frame clones only and misses some. The sample has roughly 73,000 clones; roughly 30% are singletons. The sample comes from a study of CD8+ T cells in alopecia areata.

The chain combines TRBV28 with TRBJ2-7; D is unresolved. Sample: CD8+ T cells sorted from blood, taken at week 4, from a patient treated with tofacitinib. The clonotype originates from a human donor with alopecia areata. CDR3 in amino acids: CASTPMGGEQYF. The CDR3 DNA is TGTGCCAGCACCCCCATGGGTGGCGAGCAGTACTTC.